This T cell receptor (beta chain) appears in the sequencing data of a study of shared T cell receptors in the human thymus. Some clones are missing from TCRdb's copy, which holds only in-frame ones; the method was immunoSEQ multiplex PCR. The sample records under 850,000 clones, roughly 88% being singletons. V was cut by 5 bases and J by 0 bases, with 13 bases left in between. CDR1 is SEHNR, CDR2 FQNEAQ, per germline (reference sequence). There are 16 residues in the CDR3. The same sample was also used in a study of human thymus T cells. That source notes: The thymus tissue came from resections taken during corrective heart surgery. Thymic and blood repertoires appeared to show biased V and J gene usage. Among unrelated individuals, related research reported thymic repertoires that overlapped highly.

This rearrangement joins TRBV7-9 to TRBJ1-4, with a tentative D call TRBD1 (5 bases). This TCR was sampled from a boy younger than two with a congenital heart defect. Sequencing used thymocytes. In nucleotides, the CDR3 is TGTGCCAGCAGCCTCCGTGACAGCGCAACTAATGAAAAACTGTTTTTT. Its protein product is CASSLRDSATNEKLFF.